The sequence of this T cell receptor (beta chain) was determined in a study of memory B cells and T cells in multiple sclerosis. Whole-study results and caveats: Clone-set sizes differed between compartments, so shared clonotype counts needed normalization.

With regard to this clone: Its antigen remains unidentified.

Stimulus-free culture yielded autoproliferating CFSE-dim and non-proliferating CFSE-high T cells, each sequenced separately. Replicate wells were pooled after more than 6 days of stimulus-free culture of about 47 million CFSE-labeled PBMCs. CFSE at 0.5 uM labeled the PBMCs, which were then cultured unstimulated. Libraries were prepared by immunoSEQ multiplex PCR; TCRdb keeps only in-frame clonotypes and omits some of them. The repertoire holds 40,000 to 50,000 clones, with roughly 87% as singletons. Germline V gives CDR1 MNHEY, CDR2 SVGAGI. The CDR3 extends over 13 amino acids. V lost 6 bases, J lost 5 bases, and 6 bases stayed unmatched.

V is TRBV6-5 and J is TRBJ1-2; 7 bases map to TRBD1. The TCR originated in a human donor with multiple sclerosis. Input material: PBMCs from blood kept in culture. CDR3 in DNA: TGTGCCAGCAGAAAGGGGACAGAGTATGGCTACACCTTC. Its translation is CASRKGTEYGYTF.